This TCR beta chain originates from a study of technical replicates of blood from a handful of donors. Assay: immunoSEQ multiplex PCR; the TCRdb copy retains only in-frame clones and omits some. Among more than 65,000 clones listed, nearly 97% were seen once. Germline V gives CDR1 MDHEN, CDR2 SYDVKM. V shed 2 bases and J 6 bases; nucleotides not matched to a gene: 5. The CDR3 is 14 amino acids. This clone was seen a single time. Sequenced input: T cells isolated from PBMCs. The receptor's source is a human donor in good health. This chain joins TRBV28 and TRBJ1-1; 8 bases are shared with TRBD1. The CDR3 region is CASSLLKTGAEAFF. Written as DNA, the CDR3 is TGTGCCAGCAGTTTACTGAAGACAGGGGCTGAAGCTTTCTTT.